This T cell receptor beta chain was captured in a study of T cell clones after liver transplantation (dated by TCRdb to the late 2010s). With regard to the full study: ITN030ST, the source of the samples, was a randomized trial that attempted immunosuppression withdrawal within 2 years of liver transplantation. After a pre-transplant mixed lymphocyte reaction, TCRbeta sequencing was used to pinpoint donor-reactive T cell clones, which were subsequently tracked in post-transplant blood. As an antigen-independent comparator for the donor-reactive sequences, third party-reactive TCRbeta sequences from pre-transplant MLRs were identified as well. Of the eight recipients, a few were HCV-positive, while the remaining recipients had been transplanted for non-autoimmune, non-viral indications. The subjects received no induction therapy and were kept on standard immunosuppression until randomization at 12-24 months post-transplant. To count as tolerant, a recipient had to stay completely off immunosuppression for at least one year without liver enzymes climbing beyond twice the upper limit of normal. Blood samples were collected pre-transplant, pre-randomization before withdrawal, and post-randomization after either complete withdrawal or failed withdrawal. A cohort of 8 liver transplant recipients was studied, of whom 3 were classified as tolerant and 5 as non-tolerant. Results and caveats for the whole study, not just this receptor: Since no allograft tissue specimens were available, donor-reactive T cells may have migrated into the graft instead of being deleted. In 5 of 8 subjects, circulating donor-reactive CD4 TCRbeta sequences decreased significantly after transplant, regardless of tolerance or HCV status. Low numbers of available donor cells limited the measurable donor-reactive repertoire in a couple of subjects. Because of small, heterogeneous patient numbers and non-standardized post-transplant time points, the conclusions were only preliminary. Once repertoire turnover was taken into account, donor-reactive detection showed a significant reduction for CD4 in 7 of 8 subjects and for CD8 in 8 of 8. The decline in donor-reactive sequences exceeded the decline in third party-reactive sequences, suggesting partial antigen-specific deletion that was unrelated to withdrawal success.

Frozen genomic DNA underwent high-throughput TCRbeta CDR3 sequencing by immunoSEQ, including PCR amplification, mapping, bias correction and internal controls. In the original analysis: Only productive rearrangements were retained, with each unique TCRbeta sequence defined by its CDR3 nucleotide sequence together with its V and J gene. For a sequence to be called donor-reactive, it needed a frequency of at least 0.01% and at least 5-fold expansion in CFSE-low cells compared with unstimulated pre-transplant cells. Minimum frequency thresholds were set for each subject on the basis of the unstimulated sample with the lowest template count, so that a detection power of at least 90% was ensured. Repertoire turnover was measured by Jensen-Shannon divergence between the top 1000 TCRbeta sequences post- and pre-transplant. Changes in detection of donor-reactive sequences were assessed with two-sided Fisher's exact tests. TCRdb's version of the immuneACCESS table is confined to in-frame rearrangements and falls short of the full clone set. An unresolved V gene accounts for under half of the shortfall where checked; the remainder is of unknown origin. Clonal size and the V and J genes are those of that table, whereas D and trimming came from the DNA. This sample holds 35,000 to 45,000 clones; around 83% were observed only once. The ten most abundant clones make up 2.5% of the sample.

Concerning this clone itself: Its antigen is unknown. Per-nucleotide qualities are absent, and no much larger clonotype sits a single base away.

Thawed unstimulated PBMCs were stained for CD3, CD4 and CD8 and FACS-sorted into CD3+CD4+ and CD3+CD8+ populations. Each of the 8 studied subjects was randomized to immunosuppression withdrawal. The Qiagen DNeasy Blood and Tissue Kit was used for genomic DNA isolation. Including the terminal cysteine and phenylalanine, the CDR3 comprises 15 residues. Only CDR3 DNA is held: 45 bases, read in frame from base 1. The germline V gene encodes CDR1 LNHDA and CDR2 SQIVND (reference sequence). Germline trimming: 6 bases from V, 5 bases from J; junction bases outside gene matches: 8. Sequenced here: CD4+ T cells from blood, sampled 24 months after liver transplant. The sequence derives from a human patient who received a liver transplant. The graft donor may be the source of some T cells after a transplant. The sequence links TRBV19 to TRBJ2-2, and TRBD2 matches 8 of the central bases. CDR3 region: CASRGTSWGTGELFF. The sequenced DNA: TGTGCCAGTAGAGGGACTAGTTGGGGAACCGGGGAGCTGTTTTTT.